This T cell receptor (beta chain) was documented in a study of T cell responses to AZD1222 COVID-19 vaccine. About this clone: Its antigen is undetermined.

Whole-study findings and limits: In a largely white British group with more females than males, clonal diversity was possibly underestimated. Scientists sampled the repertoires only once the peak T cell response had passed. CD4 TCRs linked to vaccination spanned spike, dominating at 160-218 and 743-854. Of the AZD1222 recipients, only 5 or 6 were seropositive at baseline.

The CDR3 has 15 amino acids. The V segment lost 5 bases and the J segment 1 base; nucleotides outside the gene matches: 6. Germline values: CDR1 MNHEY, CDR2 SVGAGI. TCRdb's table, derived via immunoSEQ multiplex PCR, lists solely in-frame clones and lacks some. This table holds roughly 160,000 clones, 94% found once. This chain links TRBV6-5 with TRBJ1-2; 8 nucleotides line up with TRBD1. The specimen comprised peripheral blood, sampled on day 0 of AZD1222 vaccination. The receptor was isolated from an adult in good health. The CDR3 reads CASSPQGAINYGYTF. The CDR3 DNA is TGTGCCAGCAGTCCCCAGGGGGCGATTAACTATGGCTACACCTTC.